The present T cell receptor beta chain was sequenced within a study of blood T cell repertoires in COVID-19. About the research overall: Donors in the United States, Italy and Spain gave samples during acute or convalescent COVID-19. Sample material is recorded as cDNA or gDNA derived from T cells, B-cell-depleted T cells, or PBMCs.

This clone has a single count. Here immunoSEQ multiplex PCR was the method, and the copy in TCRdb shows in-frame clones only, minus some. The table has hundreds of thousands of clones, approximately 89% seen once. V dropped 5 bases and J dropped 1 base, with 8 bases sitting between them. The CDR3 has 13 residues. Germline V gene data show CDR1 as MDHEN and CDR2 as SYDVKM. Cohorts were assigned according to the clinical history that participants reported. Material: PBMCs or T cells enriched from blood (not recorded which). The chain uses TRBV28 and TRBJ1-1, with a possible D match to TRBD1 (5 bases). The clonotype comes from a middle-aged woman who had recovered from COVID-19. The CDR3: CASSPGQNTEAFF. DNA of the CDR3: TGTGCCAGCAGTCCAGGACAGAACACTGAAGCTTTCTTT.